Shown below are 18 T cell receptor beta chains from a single sample sequenced in a study of T cells after yellow fever vaccination. TCRdb itself ran the 5' RACE reads through MiXCR, one entry per CDR3 protein. The sample carries some 240,000 distinct CDR3 sequences, about 5.2% recorded once. This material consisted of CD4+ T cells sorted from PBMCs, taken on the day of the yellow fever booster vaccination. Source of these receptors: a man aged 18 to 30 who received the YFV17D yellow fever vaccine.

At least ten counts were recorded for this clonotype. This chain links TRBV11-2 with TRBJ2-7, with D tentatively TRBD2 (6 bases). This CDR3 region has 18 residues. Germline assignment: CDR1 SGHAT and CDR2 FQNNGV. V lost 3 bases and J lost 1, with 22 bases in between. The CDR3 DNA sequence: TGTGCCAGCAGCTTTTCGGACGGCGGAGGGTTGTGGTCCTACGAGCAGTACGTC. It yields the protein CASSFSDGGGLWSYEQYV.

This clonotype was observed many times. V gene TRBV7-9 combines with J gene TRBJ1-6; 7 bases are shared with TRBD1. The germline V gene encodes CDR1 SEHNR and CDR2 FQNEAQ (reference sequence). There are 15 residues in the CDR3. Trimming cost V 5 bases and J 9 bases; bases outside gene matches: 10. CDR3 sequence: CASSRDRVEFSPLHF. The CDR3 bases are TGTGCCAGCAGCCGCGACAGGGTGGAGTTTTCACCCCTCCACTTT.

This clonotype was observed a few times. This chain links TRBV4-1 with TRBJ2-3; D gene unclear. The V end lost 2 bases, the J end lost 2 bases, and 14 bases lay between the germline ends. CDR3 size: 16 residues. CDR1 and CDR2 (germline): MGHRA, YSYEKL. CDR3 DNA: TGCGCCAGCAGCCAACCGCCCCGGGCAACCACAGATACGCAGTATTTT. This sequence encodes CASSQPPRATTDTQYF.

The chain uses TRBV20-1 and TRBJ1-1; no clear D. This CDR3 region has 12 residues. CDR1 and CDR2 (germline): DFQATT, SNEGSKA (reference sequence). With 2 bases removed from V and 2 bases from J, the gap between germline ends came to 6 bases. The CDR3 here is CSARSANTEAFF. CDR3 in DNA: TGCAGTGCTAGATCCGCAAACACTGAAGCTTTCTTT.

This clonotype was recorded a few times. This rearrangement joins TRBV11-3 to TRBJ2-1; D tentatively reads TRBD1 or TRBD2 (6 bases each). Germline V gene data show CDR1 as SGHNT and CDR2 as YENEEA. The CDR3 totals 15 residues. V lost 5 bases and J lost 4, with 15 bases in between. CDR3 region: CASSDLGGIYNEQFF. The CDR3 nucleotides read TGTGCCAGCAGCGACCTAGGGGGGATTTACAATGAGCAGTTCTTC.

V gene TRBV6-5 combines with J gene TRBJ2-3; 7 nucleotides agree with TRBD1. The CDR3 covers 16 residues. V was pared by 0 bases and J by 1 base, with 4 bases of the junction left unmatched. CDR1 is MNHEY and CDR2 is SVGAGI in the germline V gene. CDR3 in DNA: TGTGCCAGCAGTTACTCGGTCGGGACAGGCACAGATACGCAGTATTTT. This translates into CASSYSVGTGTDTQYF.

This clonotype has ten or more counts. V usage is TRBV7-8 and J usage is TRBJ2-7; TRBD2 agrees at 12 bases. Germline lookup yields CDR1 SGHVS and CDR2 FQNEAQ. The ends lost 5 bases at V and 7 bases at J; junction bases unmatched: 6. The CDR3 is 14 residues long. The DNA of the CDR3 is TGTGCCAGCAGCATAGGACTAGCGGGGAGGGAGCAGTACGTC. Protein sequence: CASSIGLAGREQYV.

This chain joins TRBV7-3 and TRBJ2-1, with 15 positions matching TRBD2. The CDR3 has 16 residues. From germline, CDR1 is SGHTA and CDR2 FQGTGA. V gave up 4 bases and J gave up 6 bases; unmatched junction bases: 4. CDR3 region: CASSWGLAGGFNEQFF. The DNA for the CDR3 is TGTGCCAGCAGCTGGGGACTAGCGGGGGGTTTCAATGAGCAGTTCTTC.

The genes are TRBV6-5 and TRBJ1-2, with 7 positions matching TRBD1. V lost 0 bases to trimming and J lost 4 bases; unmatched junction nucleotides: 5. There are 15 residues in the CDR3. The germline CDR1 and CDR2 sequences are MNHEY and SVGAGI. The CDR3 coding sequence is TGTGCCAGCAGTTACTCGGACAGGCCCCCCTATGGCTACACCTTC. Translated, it gives CASSYSDRPPYGYTF.

This clonotype was seen a few times. The chain combines TRBV30 with TRBJ1-2, with TRBD1 matching 7 bases. The germline V gene encodes CDR1 GTSNPN and CDR2 SVGIG (reference sequence). This CDR3 has 12 residues. V gave up 4 bases and J gave up 4 bases; unmatched junction bases: 3. CDR3 in DNA: TGTGCCTGGAACAGGGGTTCCTATGGCTACACCTTC. This translates into CAWNRGSYGYTF.

This clonotype was counted at least ten times. This chain links TRBV7-2 with TRBJ2-5; D is possibly TRBD1 or TRBD2 (7 bases each). Germline loops: CDR1 SGHTA, CDR2 FQGNSA. The germline V and J ends were trimmed by 5 bases and 5 bases, with 12 bases remaining between them. The CDR3 consists of 13 residues. The CDR3 bases are TGTGCCAGCAGCCAGCAGGGGGGGGAGACCCAGTACTTC. Encoded protein: CASSQQGGETQYF.

At least ten counts were recorded for this clonotype. This sequence joins TRBV10-3 and TRBJ1-1, with D possibly matching TRBD1 (6 bases). Trimming pared 2 bases from V and 4 bases from J, leaving 8 bases between. The CDR3 has 13 amino acids. CDR1 and CDR2 from the germline V gene are ENHRY and SYGVKD. The CDR3 DNA follows: TGTGCCATCAGTGAGAGCAGGGGCACTGAAGCTTTCTTT. Its protein is CAISESRGTEAFF.

This rearrangement joins TRBV20-1 to TRBJ1-1; D might be TRBD1 (5 bases). The CDR3 is made up of 15 amino acids. CDR1 DFQATT and CDR2 SNEGSKA come from the germline V gene (reference sequence). V lost 3 bases and J 1 base, leaving 15 bases between the germline ends. CDR3 sequence (DNA): TGCAGTGCTAGCGAAGCCAGGGCAGCGAACACTGAAGCTTTCTTT. Protein product: CSASEARAANTEAFF.

This clonotype was found many times. The J gene is TRBJ2-7, the V gene TRBV11-2, with D unresolved. V lost 4 bases to trimming and J lost 7 bases, with 11 bases between them. The germline gives CDR1 SGHAT, CDR2 FQNNGV. This CDR3 comprises 12 residues. The CDR3 loop reads CASSSDRGEQYF. The CDR3 DNA follows: TGTGCCAGCAGCTCAGACCGAGGAGAGCAGTACTTC.

There are a few counts of this clonotype. The chain links TRBV5-1 to TRBJ2-2; D not certain. This CDR3 comprises 17 residues. Germline values: CDR1 SGHRS, CDR2 YFSETQ. V gave up 1 base and J gave up 0 bases, with 13 bases separating them. The CDR3 DNA reads TGCGCCAGCAGCTTGAGTTCTTCAGACGCGAACACCGGGGAGCTGTTTTTT. It codes for CASSLSSSDANTGELFF.

The table lists this clonotype with a few counts. V and J are TRBV5-5 and TRBJ1-1; D may be TRBD1 (5 bases). V was pared by 0 bases and J by 5 bases, with 14 bases between. The CDR3 runs 15 residues. The germline V gene has CDR1 SGHKS and CDR2 YYEKEE (reference sequence). The CDR3 here is CASSLGMGVQTEAFF. CDR3 in DNA: TGTGCCAGCAGCTTGGGGATGGGGGTGCAGACTGAAGCTTTCTTT.

This clonotype was seen only a few times. V usage is TRBV27 and J usage is TRBJ2-1; 7 bases fit TRBD1. CDR3 length: 15 residues. Germline V gene sequence: CDR1 MNHEY, CDR2 SMNVEV (reference sequence). J gave up 7 bases and V 6 bases, and 12 bases lay outside the gene matches. The CDR3 coding sequence is TGTGCCAGCAGCCACCGGGACAGCCCCTGGAATGAGCAGTTCTTC. Protein sequence: CASSHRDSPWNEQFF.

The rearrangement uses TRBV19 and TRBJ2-3; tentatively, D is TRBD1 or TRBD2 (5 bases each). The CDR3 contains 15 residues. CDR1 and CDR2 from the germline V gene are LNHDA and SQIVND (reference sequence). The V end lost 3 bases, the J end lost 2 bases, and 12 bases lay between the germline ends. The CDR3: CASSIGQGTTDTQYF. The CDR3 DNA is TGTGCCAGTAGTATCGGGCAAGGGACCACAGATACGCAGTATTTT.